The 13 T cell receptor beta chains given below trace back to one sample, sequenced in a study of cytomegalovirus exposure and HLA in healthy donors. The PCR made use of 60 Vbeta and 13 Jbeta primers. The protocol was immunoSEQ multiplex PCR, while the TCRdb copy is restricted to in-frame clones and leaves out a portion. There are fewer than 150,000 clones in the sample; approximately 70% occur only once, and approximately 14% lies in the top ten. The sequenced sample was PBMCs. The receptors originated from a human donor in good health.

This clone has just a few counts. The CDR3 loop is CASMASGHTGELFF. The CDR3 DNA follows: TGTGCCAGCATGGCTAGCGGACACACCGGGGAGCTGTTTTTT. This chain connects TRBV2 to TRBJ2-2; 7 nucleotides match TRBD2. V shed 7 bases, J shed 3 bases, and the junction held 5 bases outside the gene matches. Germline V CDR1 and CDR2: SNHLY, FYNNEI. The CDR3 extends over 14 amino acids.

The rearrangement uses TRBV15 and TRBJ1-1; 9 positions match TRBD1. With V trimmed by 5 bases and J by 4 bases, 5 bases remained unmatched. The V gene's germline CDR1 is LNHNV and CDR2 YYDKDF (reference sequence). The CDR3 contains 14 residues. The CDR3 DNA sequence: TGTGCCACCAGCTCTGAGACAGGGGGCACTGAAGCTTTCTTT. It is translated as CATSSETGGTEAFF.

The V gene is TRBV13, the J gene TRBJ2-7; 12 bases are a match to TRBD2. The junction had 28 bases not matched to a gene; V was cut back by 3 bases and J by 4 bases. Germline CDR1 reads PRHDT; CDR2 reads FYEKMQ (reference sequence). The CDR3 is 23 amino acids. The CDR3 DNA is TGTGCCAGCAGCTTGACGCTACCTGGCACTCTAGCGGGAGGGCCCGTCGTTGGGTACGAGCAGTACTTC. Translating it yields CASSLTLPGTLAGGPVVGYEQYF.

This sequence joins TRBV29-1 and TRBJ2-5; 10 bases map to TRBD2. The J call is doubtful: the DNA matches TRBJ2-7 better. This CDR3 spans 14 amino acids. The germline CDR1 and CDR2 sequences are SQVTM and ANQGSEA. The CDR3: CSVDGASGGVEQYF. The CDR3 DNA is TGCAGCGTTGACGGGGCTAGCGGGGGCGTCGAGCAGTACTTC.

The rearrangement links TRBV29-1 to TRBJ1-1, with D maybe TRBD1 (5 bases). CDR3 size: 15 residues. Between the trimmed V and J ends, which lost 5 bases and 1 base, there was a span of 17 bases. Germline CDR1 and CDR2: SQVTM and ANQGSEA. DNA of the CDR3: TGCAGCGTTTGGGGCGACACCCTAGGGAACACTGAAGCTTTCTTT. Encoded protein: CSVWGDTLGNTEAFF.

V gene TRBV25-1 combines with J gene TRBJ2-1; maybe TRBD1 (6 bases). This CDR3 is 17 amino acids long. CDR1 and CDR2 from the germline V gene are MGHDK and SYGVNS. V gave up 1 base and J gave up 6 bases, with 19 bases separating them. CDR3 region: CASSEFVRSRGSNEQFF. The CDR3 DNA is TGTGCCAGCAGTGAATTTGTTAGGAGTAGGGGGAGCAATGAGCAGTTCTTC.

This chain links TRBV7-6 with TRBJ2-1; maybe TRBD2 (7 bases). V dropped 5 bases and J dropped 7 bases, with 15 bases sitting between them. CDR1 and CDR2 (germline): SGHVS, FNYEAQ. This CDR3 is built from 14 residues. This CDR3 reads CASSPLRGGNEQFF. The CDR3 bases are TGTGCCAGCAGCCCACTGAGGGGGGGAAATGAGCAGTTCTTC.

The V and J genes are TRBV5-1 and TRBJ2-5, with a weak D call TRBD2 (5 bases). The V end was cut by 0 bases, the J end by 5 bases, with 11 bases between. Looked up from germline, CDR1 is SGHRS and CDR2 is YFSETQ. The CDR3 contains 14 residues. The CDR3 sequence is CASSLVASSETQYF. CDR3 nucleotide sequence: TGCGCCAGCAGCTTGGTTGCTAGCAGTGAGACCCAGTACTTC.

The rearrangement links TRBV29-1 to TRBJ1-1; no clear D gene. V was pared by 7 bases and J by 1 base, with 4 bases between. Germline V lookup: CDR1 SQVTM, CDR2 ANQGSEA. This CDR3 contains 10 residues. The CDR3 here is CSAGNTEAFF. CDR3 coding DNA: TGCAGCGCAGGGAACACTGAAGCTTTCTTT.

In this sample, this clone turned up once. The V and J genes are TRBV6-1 and TRBJ2-7; the D gene is possibly TRBD1 (5 bases). Germline CDR1 reads MNHNS; CDR2 reads SASEGT. Trimming pared 8 bases from V and 4 bases from J, leaving 9 bases between. The CDR3 sequence is 11 residues long. CDR3 residues: CASSDSYEQYF. In DNA form, the CDR3 reads TGTGCCAGCTCCGACAGTTACGAGCAGTACTTC.

CDR3 nucleotides: TGTGCCAGCTGTGCAGGGATTGTCTATGGCTACACCTTC. Encoded protein: CASCAGIVYGYTF. The chain combines TRBV6-1 with TRBJ1-2; D may be TRBD1 (5 bases). The germline gives CDR1 MNHNS, CDR2 SASEGT. V was clipped by 8 bases and J by 4 bases, with 14 bases between them. This CDR3 contains 13 residues.

This chain links TRBV7-3 with TRBJ2-1; a weak D match, TRBD2 (5 bases). Looked up from germline, CDR1 is SGHTA and CDR2 is FQGTGA. This CDR3 has 15 amino acids. Trimming left V 3 bases short and J 2 bases short, with 11 bases between. The CDR3 loop reads CASSFAGVAYNEQFF. CDR3 sequence (DNA): TGTGCCAGCAGCTTCGCGGGCGTAGCCTACAATGAGCAGTTCTTC.

DNA for the CDR3: TGTGCCAGCAGCTACACATACAATGAGCAGTTCTTC. It is translated as CASSYTYNEQFF. The chain uses TRBV11-3 and TRBJ2-1; D not certain. The CDR3 extends over 12 amino acids. Germline V gives CDR1 SGHNT, CDR2 YENEEA. Trimming shortened V by 4 bases and J by 4 bases, and 5 bases separated the two germline ends.